A single sample gave rise to the 6 T cell receptor beta chains below, sequenced in a study of identical twins. TCRdb reanalysed the 5' RACE reads using MiXCR and keeps one entry per CDR3 protein. The sample shows roughly 290,000 distinct CDR3 sequences, roughly 8.6% of them seen only once. The same sample was also studied in work on yellow fever vaccine responses in identical twins.

Sequencing was performed on memory (CD45RO+) T cells sorted from blood. The receptors shown here come from a woman younger than 30 in good health.

At least ten counts were recorded for this clonotype. V gene TRBV20-1 combines with J gene TRBJ1-1; D remains ambiguous. This CDR3 comprises 12 residues. Germline V gene sequence: CDR1 DFQATT, CDR2 SNEGSKA (reference sequence). Trimming shortened V by 3 bases and J by 1 base, and 6 bases separated the two germline ends. The CDR3, as DNA: TGCAGTGCTAGTGTGCGGAACACTGAAGCTTTCTTT. As protein: CSASVRNTEAFF.

This chain joins TRBV5-5 and TRBJ2-2; 7 bases map to TRBD2. J was trimmed by 8 bases and V by 0 bases; bases with no gene match: 4. Germline loops: CDR1 SGHKS, CDR2 YYEKEE (reference sequence). The CDR3 has 14 residues. The CDR3 nucleotides read TGTGCCAGCAGCTTGGCGGGAGGATCAGGGGAGCTGTTTTTT. Amino acids: CASSLAGGSGELFF.

This clonotype came up many times. The rearrangement uses TRBV7-6 and TRBJ2-6; tentative D call: TRBD1 (5 bases). CDR3 length: 16 amino acids. CDR1 and CDR2 from the germline V gene are SGHVS and FNYEAQ. Trimming cost V 1 base and J 0 bases, with 7 bases left between them. The CDR3, as DNA: TGTGCCAGCAGCTTAGGGACACGCTCTGGGGCCAACGTCCTGACTTTC. Amino acids: CASSLGTRSGANVLTF.

This clonotype was observed many times. The V gene is TRBV7-6, the J gene TRBJ1-1; no reliable D call. Trimming took off 3 bases at V and 1 base at J, with 6 bases between the two ends. In germline, CDR1 is SGHVS, CDR2 FNYEAQ. CDR3 size: 13 residues. DNA for the CDR3: TGTGCCAGCAGCTTCGATTGGAACACTGAAGCTTTCTTT. Amino acids: CASSFDWNTEAFF.

Ten or more counts support this clonotype. The CDR3 loop is CASSRDPTGANVLTF. Written as DNA, the CDR3 is TGTGCCAGCAGTCGGGACCCGACAGGGGCCAACGTCCTGACTTTC. The J gene is TRBJ2-6, the V gene TRBV12-3 or TRBV12-4, with D perhaps TRBD1 or TRBD2 (5 bases each). Trimming cost V 5 bases and J 4 bases, with 12 bases left between them. The CDR3 length is 15 residues.

The rearrangement links TRBV12-5 to TRBJ2-1; D uncertain. The CDR3 is made up of 13 amino acids. Germline CDR1 LGHNT, CDR2 FRNRAP. V lost 6 bases and J lost 10, with 16 bases in between. The CDR3 DNA sequence: TGTGCTAGTGGGTCTGTGAATGAGATGGAGCAGTTCTTC. The encoded protein is CASGSVNEMEQFF.